This T cell receptor (beta chain) is drawn from a study of T cell responses to AZD1222 COVID-19 vaccine. Profiled with immunoSEQ multiplex PCR; TCRdb holds only in-frame clones, not every one. The sample consists of some 200,000 clones, 85% to 90% of them appearing once. Trimming took 3 bases from V and 4 from J; bases not matched to a gene: 4. The CDR3 spans 15 residues. Looked up from germline, CDR1 is SGHAT and CDR2 is FQNNGV. Note on this clone: Its target is unknown.

Overall study findings and caveats: The sample set comprised mostly white British donors with more females, and clonal diversity was possibly underestimated. Reportedly, close to half of spike-specific TCRs are directed against unmutated variant regions.

Source: peripheral blood, taken on day 0 of AZD1222 vaccination. The clonotype was recovered from an adult in good health. The rearrangement joins TRBV11-2 to TRBJ2-2; 8 bases match TRBD2. CDR3 loop: CASSFGGAVTGELFF. CDR3 bases: TGTGCCAGCAGCTTCGGGGGGGCGGTCACCGGGGAGCTGTTTTTT.